Sequencing of this T cell receptor beta chain was carried out in a study of blood T cells in healthy people across ages. This clonotype was detected only a few times. As yet, its antigen is unknown. Study-wide findings and caveats: Estimates drawn from one million T cells were deemed to understate diversity.

Germline loops: CDR1 KGHDR, CDR2 SFDVKD. The CDR3 loop spans 15 amino acids. Between the trimmed V and J ends, which lost 5 bases and 5 bases, there was a span of 17 bases. Through a sample-barcoded 5' primer and a J-beta primer mix, a second PCR was run for roughly 6 to 12 cycles. Each CDR3 protein is one row after TCRdb ran MiXCR on the 5' RACE reads. The profile covers roughly 800,000 distinct CDR3 sequences, with approximately 24% appearing a single time and about 3% taken by the ten largest. These data also formed part of another study, on T cells of mothers and their children. Turning to that study: Both sample barcodes and 2-4 random nucleotides came from the M1S primer of the second PCR.

The TCR originated in a boy aged 5-17 years in good health. What was sequenced was blood. The chain links TRBV24-1 to TRBJ2-5, with D possibly being TRBD1 or TRBD2 (6 bases each). CDR3 in amino acids: CATSGIQGGLETQYF. CDR3 DNA: TGTGCCACCAGTGGAATACAGGGAGGATTGGAGACCCAGTACTTC.